This entry lists 27 T cell receptor beta chains sequenced from one sample in a study of blood T cell repertoires in COVID-19. The method was immunoSEQ multiplex PCR; TCRdb's version includes in-frame clones alone and lacks a portion of them. The profile covers about 160,000 clones, with around 84% appearing a single time and nearly 8% taken by the ten largest. The sequencing input was PBMCs or T cells enriched from blood (not recorded which). The receptor source for this set is a woman aged 50 to 65 who had recovered from COVID-19.

This sequence joins TRBV19 and TRBJ1-1; TRBD1 might be the D (6 bases). Per germline, CDR1 LNHDA and CDR2 SQIVND (reference sequence). The CDR3 consists of 15 residues. Trimming shortened V by 0 bases and J by 1 base, and 9 bases separated the two germline ends. CDR3 sequence reads: CASSIDPQGNTEAFF. The CDR3 DNA reads TGTGCCAGTAGTATAGACCCACAGGGGAACACTGAAGCTTTCTTT.

The rearrangement uses TRBV5-8 and TRBJ2-7, with TRBD1 matching over 11 bases. The CDR3 spans 15 residues. V was pared by 4 bases and J by 0 bases, with 3 bases of the junction left unmatched. The germline gives CDR1 SGHTS, CDR2 YDEGEE. Here the CDR3 DNA reads TGTGCCAGCAGCCAAGGGACAGGGGGCTCCTACGAGCAGTACTTC. This gives the protein CASSQGTGGSYEQYF.

The chain couples TRBV6-5 to TRBJ2-5; 7 bases are a match to TRBD1. After removal of 2 bases from V and 2 bases from J, the junction contained 8 bases not matched to a gene. Germline CDR1 is MNHEY and CDR2 is SVGAGI. The CDR3 has 16 amino acids. CDR3 residues: CASSYRQGRGQETQYF. CDR3 nucleotide sequence: TGTGCCAGCAGTTACCGACAGGGACGGGGTCAAGAGACCCAGTACTTC.

The rearrangement uses TRBV5-4 and TRBJ1-1; no clear D gene. CDR1 and CDR2 (germline): SGHNT, YYREEE (reference sequence). CDR3 length equals 14 residues. V was trimmed by 0 bases and J by 1 base, leaving 7 bases between them. CDR3 protein: CASSLEFQNTEAFF. DNA for the CDR3: TGTGCCAGCAGCTTGGAATTCCAGAACACTGAAGCTTTCTTT. Full variable domain (missing parts from reference TRBV5-4 and TRBJ1-1): ETGVTQSPTHLIKTRGQQVTLRCSSQSGHNTVSWYQQALGQGPQFIFQYYREEENGRGNFPPRFSGLQFPNYSSELNVNALELDDSALYLCASSLEFQNTEAFFGQGTRLTVV.

This chain links TRBV24-1 with TRBJ1-3; D might be TRBD1 (6 bases). The length of the CDR3 is 13 residues. The V end lost 8 bases, the J end lost 2 bases, and 9 bases lay between the germline ends. Germline assignment: CDR1 KGHDR and CDR2 SFDVKD. The CDR3 spells CATNGGPGNTIYF. DNA of the CDR3: TGTGCCACCAACGGGGGGCCTGGAAACACCATATATTTT.

This clone was recorded once. The chain recombines TRBV27 with TRBJ1-5; no clear D gene. Deletions cut 11 bases from V and 0 bases from J, with 5 bases between. There are 11 residues in the CDR3. From germline, CDR1 is MNHEY and CDR2 SMNVEV (reference sequence). CDR3 DNA sequence: TGTGCCCCTTATAGCAATCAGCCCCAGCATTTT. Its translation is CAPYSNQPQHF.

This clone showed up many times. V gene TRBV6-5 combines with J gene TRBJ2-5; 7 bases match TRBD2. The CDR3 contains 14 residues. Unmatched junction bases numbered 10, after V lost 7 bases and J lost 5 bases. Germline V gene data show CDR1 as MNHEY and CDR2 as SVGAGI. The CDR3 DNA follows: TGTGCCAGCAATTTGATGCGGGGGAAGGAGACCCAGTACTTC. Amino acids: CASNLMRGKETQYF.

The rearrangement uses TRBV7-8 and TRBJ1-5; the D is unclear. Trimming took off 4 bases at V and 4 bases at J, with 14 bases between the two ends. Germline CDR1 SGHVS, CDR2 FQNEAQ. The CDR3 totals 15 residues. The CDR3 coding sequence is TGTGCCAGCAGCTCAACTATGTTTCAAAATCAGCCCCAGCATTTT. As protein: CASSSTMFQNQPQHF. The full variable domain, with the rest looked up from reference TRBV7-8 and TRBJ1-5, is GAGVSQSPRYKVAKRGQDVALRCDPISGHVSLFWYQQALGQGPEFLTYFQNEAQLDKSGLPSDRFFAERPEGSVSTLKIQRTQQEDSAVYLCASSSTMFQNQPQHFGDGTRLSIL.

CDR3 region: CASSSRGSGTRQYF. The CDR3 region has the DNA TGTGCCAGCAGCTCCCGGGGTAGCGGGACGCGGCAGTACTTC. The chain recombines TRBV7-2 with TRBJ2-7, with 8 positions matching TRBD2. The trim removed 4 bases at V and 9 bases at J, leaving 11 bases unmatched. This CDR3 has 14 amino acids. Germline V gene lookup returns CDR1 SGHTA and CDR2 FQGNSA.

The gene calls are TRBV4-2 and TRBJ1-3, with D possibly being TRBD1 (5 bases). Germline V gives CDR1 LGHNA, CDR2 YNFKEQ. Trimming left V 4 bases short and J 9 bases short, with 16 bases between. The CDR3 has 14 residues. The CDR3 loop is CASSPGHGTGTIYF. The CDR3, as DNA: TGTGCCAGCAGCCCCGGACACGGTACAGGCACCATATATTTT.

The rearrangement links TRBV28 to TRBJ1-2; D is uncertain. CDR3 size: 13 residues. Trimming removed 4 bases from V and 4 bases from J, with 10 bases in between. The germline CDR1 and CDR2 sequences are MDHEN and SYDVKM. This CDR3 reads CASSSSGLYGYTF. CDR3 DNA: TGTGCCAGCAGTTCCTCAGGTCTCTATGGCTACACCTTC.

About this clone: At one end the junction does not follow the germline gene, possibly because of a read error. The V gene is TRBV7-7, the J gene TRBJ1-1; perhaps TRBD1 as D (5 bases). This CDR3 is built from 16 residues. Looked up from germline, CDR1 is SSHAT and CDR2 is FNYEAQ (reference sequence). CDR3 in DNA: TGTGCTAGCAGCTTTAACAGGATGGAAAGGAACACTGAAGCTTTCTTT. Residues: CASSFNRMERNTEAFF.

The J gene is TRBJ2-5, the V gene TRBV10-3; 10 nucleotides match TRBD2. Trimming cost V 7 bases and J 2 bases; bases outside gene matches: 7. CDR1 ENHRY and CDR2 SYGVKD come from the germline V gene. CDR3 size: 15 residues. The CDR3 DNA is TGTGCCATCATGATCAATAGCGGGGGGCAAGAGACCCAGTACTTC. Residues: CAIMINSGGQETQYF.

V usage is TRBV19 and J usage is TRBJ2-4, with TRBD2 matching 10 bases. The CDR3 runs to 14 residues. V lost 5 bases and J lost 6; bases outside the gene matches: 4. The germline CDR1 and CDR2 sequences are LNHDA and SQIVND (reference sequence). The CDR3: CASSPGLAANIQYF. The CDR3 DNA sequence: TGTGCCAGTAGTCCCGGACTAGCGGCAAACATTCAGTACTTC.

As DNA, the CDR3 is TGTGCCAGCAGAAAGACAGATACCTACGAGCAGTACTTC. It encodes CASRKTDTYEQYF. The chain recombines TRBV12-3 or TRBV12-4 with TRBJ2-7; D possibly corresponds to TRBD1 (5 bases). The CDR3 is 13 amino acids. Trimming removed 6 bases at V and 2 bases at J, with 11 bases between.

The rearrangement links TRBV7-2 to TRBJ2-1, with a possible D match to TRBD2 (5 bases). CDR1 is SGHTA and CDR2 is FQGNSA in the germline V gene. CDR3 size: 14 residues. V dropped 6 bases and J dropped 3 bases, with 12 bases sitting between them. CDR3 bases: TGTGCCAGCAGTAGTTACGGGATCTACAATGAGCAGTTCTTC. Translation gives CASSSYGIYNEQFF.

V gene TRBV5-1 combines with J gene TRBJ1-4; D is possibly TRBD1 (5 bases). The CDR3 length is 15 residues. V was clipped by 0 bases and J by 8 bases, with 14 bases between them. CDR1 is SGHRS and CDR2 is YFSETQ in the germline V gene. CDR3 sequence (DNA): TGCGCCAGCAGCTTGGCCGGCCTCGGGGGGGAAAAACTGTTTTTT. Amino acid sequence: CASSLAGLGGEKLFF. Full variable domain (rest looked up from reference TRBV5-1 and TRBJ1-4): KAGVTQTPRYLIKTRGQQVTLSCSPISGHRSVSWYQQTPGQGLQFLFEYFSETQRNKGNFPGRFSGRQFSNSRSEMNVSTLELGDSALYLCASSLAGLGGEKLFFGSGTQLSVL.

Concerning this clone itself: Because the CDR3's place on the DNA is in doubt, the DNA is left out and the CDR3 is given as listed by TCRdb. This chain links TRBV1 with TRBJ2-2; TRBD2, the table's D call, was not compared with the DNA. TRBV1 is a pseudogene locus. Including both end residues, the CDR3 is 17 amino acids long. The CDR3 loop is CTSSQLAWGCGTGELFF.

The chain uses TRBV20-1 and TRBJ2-2; weak D call: TRBD2 (6 bases). The CDR3 sequence is 15 residues long. The V end was cut by 3 bases, the J end by 6 bases, with 17 bases between. In germline, CDR1 is DFQATT, CDR2 SNEGSKA (reference sequence). CDR3 region: CSASAGTRGSGELFF. Written as DNA, the CDR3 is TGCAGTGCTAGTGCCGGGACTCGCGGGTCCGGGGAGCTGTTTTTT.

V is TRBV10-3 and J is TRBJ1-1, with unresolved D. Germline V gene sequence: CDR1 ENHRY, CDR2 SYGVKD. CDR3 length equals 12 residues. V shed 4 bases and J shed 4 bases, with 7 bases lying between them. The CDR3 loop reads CAISAGPTEAFF. Written as DNA, the CDR3 is TGTGCCATCAGTGCGGGTCCCACTGAAGCTTTCTTT.

The rearrangement uses TRBV6-6 and TRBJ2-3, with unresolved D. V gave up 3 bases and J gave up 0 bases, with 4 bases separating them. CDR1 MNHNY and CDR2 SVGAGI come from the germline V gene (reference sequence). The CDR3 covers 13 residues. DNA for the CDR3: TGTGCCAGCAGTTATAGAAGCACAGATACGCAGTATTTT. It specifies CASSYRSTDTQYF.

The chain carries TRBV24-1 and TRBJ2-1, with TRBD2 identical over 13 bases. The V and J ends lost 2 bases and 7 bases, in that order; junction bases with no gene match: 10. Germline V gives CDR1 KGHDR, CDR2 SFDVKD. The CDR3 runs to 18 residues. The CDR3 sequence: CATSDSRTSGSGRNEQFF. The CDR3 coding sequence is TGTGCCACCAGTGATTCCCGGACTAGCGGGAGCGGAAGAAATGAGCAGTTCTTC.

The chain employs TRBV2 and TRBJ1-6, with 8 bases identical to TRBD1. Germline CDR1 is SNHLY and CDR2 is FYNNEI. V shed 7 bases, J shed 10 bases, and the junction held 9 bases outside the gene matches. This CDR3 region has 14 residues. The CDR3 spells CASTSDRAGSPLHF. CDR3 coding DNA: TGTGCCAGCACGTCGGACAGGGCTGGGTCACCCCTCCACTTT.

The chain has TRBV18 and TRBJ2-7; a weak D match, TRBD1 (6 bases). This CDR3 comprises 14 residues. CDR1 and CDR2 (germline): KGHSH, LQKENI. Trimming cost V 3 bases and J 3 bases, with 12 bases left between them. In nucleotides, the CDR3 is TGTGCCAGCTCACCTTTACAGGGTGACTACGAGCAGTACTTC. This gives the protein CASSPLQGDYEQYF.

The chain is built from TRBV5-6 and TRBJ2-1; 9 positions agree with TRBD2. Germline trimming cut 4 bases from V and 8 bases from J; bases unmatched to any gene: 7. The CDR3 totals 14 residues. Germline CDR1 SGHDT, CDR2 YYEEEE. The DNA of the CDR3 is TGTGCCAGCAGCCAAAGCGGGGGGAAACATGAGCAGTTCTTC. It encodes CASSQSGGKHEQFF.

V is TRBV19 and J is TRBJ1-3; 7 nucleotides agree with TRBD1. V lost 7 bases and J lost 0; bases outside the gene matches: 6. In germline, CDR1 is LNHDA, CDR2 SQIVND (reference sequence). The CDR3 sequence is 15 residues long. CDR3 protein: CASNRGVSSGNTIYF. The CDR3, as DNA: TGTGCCAGTAACAGGGGTGTTAGCTCTGGAAACACCATATATTTT.

This chain links TRBV18 with TRBJ2-1, with 8 bases lining up with TRBD2. This CDR3 spans 15 amino acids. The germline CDR1 and CDR2 sequences are KGHSH and LQKENI. V lost 3 bases, J lost 6 bases, and 7 bases stayed unmatched. This CDR3 is CASSPDRGGSNEQFF. The CDR3 nucleotides are TGTGCCAGCTCACCTGACCGGGGGGGCTCCAATGAGCAGTTCTTC.